This T cell receptor beta chain was sequenced during a study of STAT5B mutations in CD4+ large granular lymphocyte leukemia. Produced via immunoSEQ multiplex PCR; TCRdb's table is partial and in-frame only. The sample shows about 38,000 clones, more than 60% of them seen only once. Control samples were healthy donors' buffy coats. Germline V lookup: CDR1 LNHDA, CDR2 SQIVND (reference sequence). The CDR3 sequence is 19 residues long. The V and J ends lost 0 bases and 13 bases, in that order; junction bases with no gene match: 23. The sequence was obtained from a human donor in good health. The source material was CD4+ T cells from blood buffy coats. V is TRBV19 and J is TRBJ1-5; 8 nucleotides agree with TRBD1. The CDR3 loop is CASSIDLTRGGRQGAAQHF. CDR3 nucleotides: TGTGCCAGTAGTATAGATCTGACGAGGGGGGGGCGGCAGGGGGCCGCACAGCATTTT.